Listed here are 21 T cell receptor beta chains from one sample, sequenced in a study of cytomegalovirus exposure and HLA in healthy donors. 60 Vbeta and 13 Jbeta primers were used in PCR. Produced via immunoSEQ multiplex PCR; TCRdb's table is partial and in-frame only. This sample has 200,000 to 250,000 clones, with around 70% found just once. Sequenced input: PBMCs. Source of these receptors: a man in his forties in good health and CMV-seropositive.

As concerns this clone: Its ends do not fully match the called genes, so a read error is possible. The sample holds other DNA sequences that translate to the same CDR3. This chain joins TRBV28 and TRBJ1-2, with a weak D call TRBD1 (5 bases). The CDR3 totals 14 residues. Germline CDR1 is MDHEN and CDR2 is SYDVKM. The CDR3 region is CASSFRQGANGYTF. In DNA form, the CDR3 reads TGTGCCAGCAGTTTTCGGCAGGGCGCTAATGGCTATACCTTC.

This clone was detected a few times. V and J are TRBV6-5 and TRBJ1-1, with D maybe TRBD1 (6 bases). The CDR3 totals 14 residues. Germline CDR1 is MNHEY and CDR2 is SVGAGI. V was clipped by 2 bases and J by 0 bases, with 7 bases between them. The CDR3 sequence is CASSYGTMNTEAFF. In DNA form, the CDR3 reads TGTGCCAGCAGTTACGGGACAATGAACACTGAAGCTTTCTTT.

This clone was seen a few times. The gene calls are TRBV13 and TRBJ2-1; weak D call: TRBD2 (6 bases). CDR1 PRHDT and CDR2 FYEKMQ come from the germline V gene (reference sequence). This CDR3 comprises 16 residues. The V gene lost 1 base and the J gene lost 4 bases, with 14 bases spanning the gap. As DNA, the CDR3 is TGTGCCAGCAGCTTAGCCCCGGGACTTCAATACAATGAGCAGTTCTTC. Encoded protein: CASSLAPGLQYNEQFF.

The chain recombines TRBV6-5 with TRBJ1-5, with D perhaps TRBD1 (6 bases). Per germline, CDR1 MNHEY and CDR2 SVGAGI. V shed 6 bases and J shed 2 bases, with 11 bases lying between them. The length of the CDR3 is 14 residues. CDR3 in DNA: TGTGCCAGCAGCTACAGGGAGGGCAATCAGCCCCAGCATTTT. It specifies CASSYREGNQPQHF.

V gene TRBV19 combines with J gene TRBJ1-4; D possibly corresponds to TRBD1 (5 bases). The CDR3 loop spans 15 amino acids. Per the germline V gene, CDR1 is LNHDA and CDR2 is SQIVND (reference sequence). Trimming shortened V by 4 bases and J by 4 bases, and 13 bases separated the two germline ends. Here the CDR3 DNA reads TGTGCCAGTAGTAATTCCGCGACAGTTAATGAAAAACTGTTTTTT. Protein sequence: CASSNSATVNEKLFF.

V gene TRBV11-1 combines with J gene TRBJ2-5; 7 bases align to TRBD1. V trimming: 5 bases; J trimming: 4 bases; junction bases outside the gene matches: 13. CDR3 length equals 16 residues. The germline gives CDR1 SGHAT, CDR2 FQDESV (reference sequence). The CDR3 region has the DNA TGTGCCAGCAGCCTCCCCATGACAGGGTCTTCAGAGACCCAGTACTTC. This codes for CASSLPMTGSSETQYF.

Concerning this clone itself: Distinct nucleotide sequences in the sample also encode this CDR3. Here the CDR3 reads CASSLGGGNYGYTF. CDR3 nucleotide sequence: TGTGCCAGCAGCTTAGGAGGGGGAAACTATGGCTACACCTTC. The rearrangement links TRBV7-9 to TRBJ1-2, with a weak D call TRBD1 (6 bases). The CDR3 totals 14 residues. Germline-derived CDR1 and CDR2 are SEHNR and FQNEAQ (reference sequence). Trimming cost V 1 base and J 2 bases, with 8 bases left between them. The whole variable domain, filled in from reference TRBV7-9 and TRBJ1-2, reads DTGVSQNPRHKITKRGQNVTFRCDPISEHNRLYWYRQTLGQGPEFLTYFQNEAQLEKSRLLSDRFSAERPKGSFSTLEIQRTEQGDSAMYLCASSLGGGNYGYTFGSGTRLTVV.

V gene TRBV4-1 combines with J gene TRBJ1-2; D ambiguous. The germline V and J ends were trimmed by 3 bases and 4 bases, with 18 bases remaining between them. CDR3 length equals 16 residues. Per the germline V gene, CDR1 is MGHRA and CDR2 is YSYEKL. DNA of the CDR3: TGCGCCAGCAGCCAGGATCAAAGGGAGATCCCCTATGGCTACACCTTC. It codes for CASSQDQREIPYGYTF.

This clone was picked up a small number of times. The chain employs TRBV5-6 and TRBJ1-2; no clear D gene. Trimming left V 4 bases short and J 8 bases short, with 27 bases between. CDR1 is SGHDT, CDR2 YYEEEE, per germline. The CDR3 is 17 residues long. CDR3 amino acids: CASSHHLIPAPSGGYTF. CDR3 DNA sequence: TGTGCCAGCAGCCACCATCTTATACCTGCTCCGTCGGGAGGCTACACCTTC.

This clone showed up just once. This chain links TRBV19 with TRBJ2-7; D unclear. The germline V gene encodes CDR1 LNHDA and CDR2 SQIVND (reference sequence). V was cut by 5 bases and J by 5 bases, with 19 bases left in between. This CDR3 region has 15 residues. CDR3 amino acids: CASSLSVGTLHEQYF. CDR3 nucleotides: TGTGCCAGTAGTCTCTCGGTCGGTACCCTTCACGAGCAGTACTTC.

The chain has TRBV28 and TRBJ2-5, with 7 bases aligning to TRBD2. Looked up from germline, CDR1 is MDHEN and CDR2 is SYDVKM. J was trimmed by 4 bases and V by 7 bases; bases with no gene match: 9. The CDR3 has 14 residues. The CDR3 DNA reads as TGTGCCAGCAACCCTGCGGGGAGGGGAGAGACCCAGTACTTC. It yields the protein CASNPAGRGETQYF.

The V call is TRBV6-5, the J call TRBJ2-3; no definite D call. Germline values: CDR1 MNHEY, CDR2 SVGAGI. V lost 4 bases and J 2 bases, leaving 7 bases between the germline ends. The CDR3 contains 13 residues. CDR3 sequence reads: CASSSVITDTQYF. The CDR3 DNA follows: TGTGCCAGCAGTTCGGTAATCACAGATACGCAGTATTTT.

CDR3 coding DNA: TGTGCCACCAGCACCAGACCGGGACAGGGGGGAGATGAAAAACTGTTTTTT. Translated: CATSTRPGQGGDEKLFF. The chain employs TRBV15 and TRBJ1-4; 11 bases align to TRBD1. The germline V gene has CDR1 LNHNV and CDR2 YYDKDF (reference sequence). Losses at the gene ends were 4 bases for V and 6 bases for J; bases not matched to a gene: 10. This CDR3 spans 17 amino acids.

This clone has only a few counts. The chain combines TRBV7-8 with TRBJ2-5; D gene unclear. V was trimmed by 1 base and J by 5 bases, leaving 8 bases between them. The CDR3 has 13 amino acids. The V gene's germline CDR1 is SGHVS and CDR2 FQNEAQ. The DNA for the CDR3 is TGTGCCAGCAGCTTAGTCCTAAGTGAGACCCAGTACTTC. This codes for CASSLVLSETQYF.

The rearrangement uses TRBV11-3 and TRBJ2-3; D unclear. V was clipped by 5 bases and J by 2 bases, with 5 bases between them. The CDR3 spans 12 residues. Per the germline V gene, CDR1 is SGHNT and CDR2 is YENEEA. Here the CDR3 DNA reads TGTGCCAGCAGCCTTAACACAGATACGCAGTATTTT. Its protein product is CASSLNTDTQYF.

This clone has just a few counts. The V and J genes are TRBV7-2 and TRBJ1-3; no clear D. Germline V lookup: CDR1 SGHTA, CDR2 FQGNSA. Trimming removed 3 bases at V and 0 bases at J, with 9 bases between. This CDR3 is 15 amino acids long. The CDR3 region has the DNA TGTGCCAGCAGCTTTCTCCGCTACTCTGGAAACACCATATATTTT. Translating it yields CASSFLRYSGNTIYF.

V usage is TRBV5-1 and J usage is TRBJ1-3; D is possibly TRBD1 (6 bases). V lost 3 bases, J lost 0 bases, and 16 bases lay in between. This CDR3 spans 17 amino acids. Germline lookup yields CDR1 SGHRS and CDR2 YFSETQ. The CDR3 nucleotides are TGCGCCAGCAGCTCCTCCCTGACAGGAGACTCTGGAAACACCATATATTTT. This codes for CASSSSLTGDSGNTIYF.

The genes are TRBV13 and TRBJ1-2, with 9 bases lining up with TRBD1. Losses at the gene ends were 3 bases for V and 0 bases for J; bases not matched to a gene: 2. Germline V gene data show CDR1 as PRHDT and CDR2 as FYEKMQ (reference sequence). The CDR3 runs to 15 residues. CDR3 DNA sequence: TGTGCCAGCAGCTTCAGGGACAGGGCTAACTATGGCTACACCTTC. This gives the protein CASSFRDRANYGYTF.

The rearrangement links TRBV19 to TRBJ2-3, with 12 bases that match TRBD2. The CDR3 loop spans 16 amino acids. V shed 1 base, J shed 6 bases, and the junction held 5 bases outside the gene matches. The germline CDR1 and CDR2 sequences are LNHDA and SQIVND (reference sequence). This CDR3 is CASSIGLAGGQDTQYF. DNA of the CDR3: TGTGCCAGTAGTATAGGCCTAGCGGGGGGGCAGGATACGCAGTATTTT.

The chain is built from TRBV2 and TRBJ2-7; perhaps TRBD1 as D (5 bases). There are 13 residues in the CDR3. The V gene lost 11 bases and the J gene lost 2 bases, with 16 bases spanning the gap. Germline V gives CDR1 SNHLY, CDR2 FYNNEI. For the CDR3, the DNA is TGTGCCCGAGGTAGGGGCGCGACCTACGAGCAGTACTTC. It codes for CARGRGATYEQYF.

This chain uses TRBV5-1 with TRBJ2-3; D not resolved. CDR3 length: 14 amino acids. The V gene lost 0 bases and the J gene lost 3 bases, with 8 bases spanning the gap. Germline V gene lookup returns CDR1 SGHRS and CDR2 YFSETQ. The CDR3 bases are TGCGCCAGCAGCTTGGATCTAGTTACAGATACGCAGTATTTT. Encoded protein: CASSLDLVTDTQYF.